A selection of T cell receptor beta chains follows, all from one sample in a study of cytomegalovirus exposure and HLA in healthy donors. Clones were read by immunoSEQ multiplex PCR, and TCRdb kept only the in-frame ones, dropping some. The sample has over 130,000 clones; approximately 91% are singletons. Sample: PBMCs. The receptors were sampled from a middle-aged woman in good health and CMV-seronegative. CDR3s include the opening cysteine and the closing phenylalanine or tryptophan. Clone size is not always given. Where it is, it says once, few, many or a class for expanded clones.

V gene,clone size,J gene,CDR3 protein
TRBV27,NA,TRBJ2-1,CASSSYDRGGNEQFF
TRBV5-1,NA,TRBJ2-3,CASSIGTSGRSTDTQYF
TRBV7-9,NA,TRBJ2-1,CASSLGPGQLYNEQFF
TRBV5-1,NA,TRBJ2-5,CASSLALTTRETQYF
TRBV10-1,NA,TRBJ2-1,CASSVVAGVNEQFF
TRBV5-5,NA,NA,CASSLLAGAYEQYF
TRBV5-1,few,TRBJ2-3,CASSLGTKDTQYF
TRBV11-3,once,TRBJ2-3,CASSPQGVADTQYF
TRBV5-6,NA,TRBJ1-2,CASSPDRGEAYGYTF
TRBV27,NA,TRBJ2-7,CASSSGVAGGIEQYF
TRBV10-2,NA,TRBJ2-1,CASSDGVRENEQFF
TRBV9,NA,TRBJ2-1,CASSVEAGLYNEQFF
TRBV7-9,NA,TRBJ2-4,CASSFGSDSTAKNIQYF
TRBV28,NA,TRBJ1-2,CASRYSHSARTF
TRBV5-1,NA,TRBJ1-1,CASSLEQNTEAFF
TRBV18,NA,TRBJ2-1,CASSPMGQGTNEQFF
TRBV27,NA,TRBJ2-3,CASTRVRPGQGTDTQYF
TRBV7-9,NA,TRBJ2-5,CSSSLRRIGRDQTQYF
TRBV7-2,NA,TRBJ2-7,CASSQRTSGKYEQYF
TRBV5-1,few,TRBJ2-1,CASSVGSETGMIF
TRBV27,once,TRBJ2-7,CASSFQNHEQYF
TRBV6-5,NA,TRBJ2-5,CASRTSVQETQYF
TRBV18,NA,TRBJ2-5,CASSPPGGGAEETQYF
TRBV7-9,NA,TRBJ2-3,CSSSLFLAGGKDTQYF
TRBV5-6,NA,TRBJ1-5,CASSFRGHKPQHF
TRBV9,few,TRBJ2-2,CASSVVPTGVGTGELFF
TRBV4-1,NA,TRBJ2-5,CASSPLNGHNIETQYF
TRBV7-9,NA,TRBJ2-5,CSSSFESGETQYF
TRBV6-1,NA,TRBJ1-2,CASSELQGNYGYTF
TRBV6-5,NA,TRBJ2-4,CASSYVTTGIQYF
TRBV7-2,NA,TRBJ2-2,CASSLLGVTNTGELFF
TRBV6-5,NA,TRBJ2-3,CASSYQLAASTDTQYF
TRBV28,NA,TRBJ2-7,CASSLRLAGVEQYF
TRBV28,once,TRBJ1-3,CASSSGTVRNTIYF
TRBV2,few,TRBJ2-2,CASTLGTGSGELFF
TRBV18,NA,TRBJ2-2,CASSQGATGELFF
TRBV6-6,NA,TRBJ1-5,CASSYSTGQSNQPQHF
TRBV5-8,NA,TRBJ1-5,CASSTRDSFQPQHF
TRBV7-9,NA,TRBJ1-4,CASAMAGDNEKLFF
TRBV30,NA,TRBJ1-1,CAWSQTGPKAFF
TRBV28,NA,TRBJ2-7,CASSLHPSTYEQYF
TRBV7-2,NA,TRBJ2-7,CASSFRDASSYEQYF